The T cell receptor (beta chain) described here comes from a study of siplizumab effects on memory and regulatory T cells (dated by TCRdb to between 2019 and 2020). General notes on the study: The effect of the anti-CD2 antibody siplizumab on alloreactive T-cell subsets was examined in allogeneic mixed lymphocyte reactions constructed from human PBMCs.

The library was made by the immunoSEQ multiplex PCR assay. Some 100,000 TCR templates per sample were assayed by the deep sequencing platform. Genomic DNA extracted from sorted T cells was used for TCRbeta CDR3 sequencing. The authors processed their data as follows. The R programming language was used for clonal analysis of TCRbeta CDR3 data. Comparing unstimulated samples against CFSE-low samples taken after the reaction was how alloreactive CD4+ and CD8+ clones were defined. Regulatory or non-regulatory origin of alloreactive CD4+ clones was assigned by matching sequences to the sorted unstimulated Treg and non-Treg repertoires. TCRdb mirrors the immuneACCESS table, restricted to in-frame sequences. Some clones are absent from its copies; in checked studies, under half trace to an unresolved V gene, and the reason for the others is unknown. V, J and clone size reflect that table, while D and trimming were determined from the DNA. This sample lists approximately 60,000 clones; roughly 96% were detected once. 0.08% to 0.1% of the sample lies in the top ten.

Inclusive of the bounding cysteine and phenylalanine, the CDR3 is 15 residues long. Solely the CDR3 DNA is kept, with 45 bases framed from the first base. The V end loses 2 bases and the J end loses 4 bases, and a stretch of 11 bases separates them. CDR1 and CDR2, looked up from the germline V gene, are MGHRA and YSYEKL. In three donor pairs, further sequencing was done on unstimulated CD8+ naive, CD4+ memory, CD8+ TEMRA, CD4+ naive and CD8+ effector memory subsets. Sorted unstimulated T cells and proliferating T cells recovered from mixed lymphocyte reactions underwent TCRbeta CDR3 sequencing. Fresh whole blood from about 10 HLA-typed healthy donors served as the source for isolating PBMCs. The paper as a whole reports these results and caveats: A naive or memory phenotype could not be assigned to roughly 75-96% of proliferating CD4+ or CD8+ clones. Among mappable alloreactive CD4+ clones, the Treg-derived fraction averaged around 69% with siplizumab versus 26.9% in control reactions. Siplizumab significantly lowered the cumulative frequency of alloreactive sequences that could be traced to unstimulated CD4+ memory T cells. Compared with memory T cells, unstimulated naive T cells appeared more diverse, and naive cells seemed to make a substantial contribution to the alloresponse. The suppressive function of proliferating Tregs from siplizumab cultures was not functionally confirmed. Sequences below about 10^-5 frequency were poorly captured, so only a minor fraction of alloreactive clones could be mapped to unstimulated subsets.

Notes on this clone: Its antigen is currently not known. Base qualities are not recorded, but no much larger clone differs from it by a single base.

Material for sequencing was naive CD8+ T cells sorted from blood. The cell subset or site label for this specimen denotes: unstimulated naive T cells. The sequence was obtained from a human donor in good health. Recombination linked TRBV4-1 to TRBJ1-4, and possibly TRBD1, on 5 matching bases. The sequence in DNA is TGCGCCAGCAGCCAAACAGGTTTGGGTAATGAAAAACTGTTTTTT. It translates to CASSQTGLGNEKLFF.